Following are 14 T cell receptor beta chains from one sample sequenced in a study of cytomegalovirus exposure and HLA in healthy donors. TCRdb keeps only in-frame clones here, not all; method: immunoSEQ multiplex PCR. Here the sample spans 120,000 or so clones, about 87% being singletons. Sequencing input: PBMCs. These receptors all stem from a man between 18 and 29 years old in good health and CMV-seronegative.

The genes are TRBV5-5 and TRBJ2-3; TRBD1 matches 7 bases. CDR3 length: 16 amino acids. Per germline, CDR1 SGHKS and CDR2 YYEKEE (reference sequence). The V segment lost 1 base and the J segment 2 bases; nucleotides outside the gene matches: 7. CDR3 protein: CASSLWQGVNTDTQYF. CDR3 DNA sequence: TGTGCCAGCAGCTTGTGGCAGGGGGTGAACACAGATACGCAGTATTTT.

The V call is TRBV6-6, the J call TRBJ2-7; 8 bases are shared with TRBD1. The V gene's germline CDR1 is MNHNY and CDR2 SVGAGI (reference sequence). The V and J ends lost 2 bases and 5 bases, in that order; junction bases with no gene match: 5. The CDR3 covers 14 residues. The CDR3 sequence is CASSYRTGSDEQYF. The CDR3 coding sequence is TGTGCCAGCAGTTACAGGACAGGGAGCGACGAGCAGTACTTC.

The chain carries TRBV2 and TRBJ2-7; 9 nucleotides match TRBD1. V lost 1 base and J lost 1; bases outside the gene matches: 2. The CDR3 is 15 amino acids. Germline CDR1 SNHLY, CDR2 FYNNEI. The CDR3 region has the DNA TGTGCCAGCAGTGAAGTGGGACAGGGATCCTACGAGCAGTACTTC. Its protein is CASSEVGQGSYEQYF. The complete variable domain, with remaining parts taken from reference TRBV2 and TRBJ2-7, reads EPEVTQTPSHQVTQMGQEVILRCVPISNHLYFYWYRQILGQKVEFLVSFYNNEISEKSEIFDDQFSVERPDGSNFTLKIRSTKLEDSAMYFCASSEVGQGSYEQYFGPGTRLTVT.

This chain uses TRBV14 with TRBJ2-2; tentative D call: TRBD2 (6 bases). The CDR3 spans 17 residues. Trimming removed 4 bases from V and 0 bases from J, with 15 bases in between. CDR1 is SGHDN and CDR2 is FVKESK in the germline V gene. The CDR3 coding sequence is TGTGCCAGCAGCCGATATAGCGGTGGGACGAACACCGGGGAGCTGTTTTTT. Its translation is CASSRYSGGTNTGELFF.

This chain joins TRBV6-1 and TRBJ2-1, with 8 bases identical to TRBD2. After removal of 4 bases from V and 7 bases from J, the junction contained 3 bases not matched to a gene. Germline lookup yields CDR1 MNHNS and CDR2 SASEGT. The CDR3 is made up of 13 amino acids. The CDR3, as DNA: TGTGCCAGCAGTGGACTAGCGCGGAATGAGCAGTTCTTC. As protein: CASSGLARNEQFF.

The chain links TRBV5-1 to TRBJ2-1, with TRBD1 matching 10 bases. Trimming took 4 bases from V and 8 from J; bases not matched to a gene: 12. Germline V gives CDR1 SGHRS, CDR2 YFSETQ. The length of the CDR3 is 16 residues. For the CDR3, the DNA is TGCGCCAGCAGCACAATGACCGGGACAGGGGTGCATGAGCAGTTCTTC. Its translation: CASSTMTGTGVHEQFF.

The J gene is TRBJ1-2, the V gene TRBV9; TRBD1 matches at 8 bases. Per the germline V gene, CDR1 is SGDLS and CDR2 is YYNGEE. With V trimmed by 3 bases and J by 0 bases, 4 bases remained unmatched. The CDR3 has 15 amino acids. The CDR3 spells CASSGDRGTNYGYTF. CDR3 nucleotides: TGTGCCAGCAGCGGCGACAGGGGCACTAACTATGGCTACACCTTC.

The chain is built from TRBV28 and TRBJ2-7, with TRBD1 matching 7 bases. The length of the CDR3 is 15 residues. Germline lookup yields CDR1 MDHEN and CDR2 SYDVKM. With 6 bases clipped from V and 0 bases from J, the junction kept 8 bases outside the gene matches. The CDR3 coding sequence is TGTGCCAGCAGCCCTCAGGGGGAAGACTCCTACGAGCAGTACTTC. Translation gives CASSPQGEDSYEQYF.

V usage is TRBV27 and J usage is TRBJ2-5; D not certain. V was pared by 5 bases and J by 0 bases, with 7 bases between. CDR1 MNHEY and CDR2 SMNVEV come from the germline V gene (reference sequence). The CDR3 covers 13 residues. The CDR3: CASSPTNQETQYF. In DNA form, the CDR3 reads TGTGCCAGCAGTCCTACCAACCAAGAGACCCAGTACTTC.

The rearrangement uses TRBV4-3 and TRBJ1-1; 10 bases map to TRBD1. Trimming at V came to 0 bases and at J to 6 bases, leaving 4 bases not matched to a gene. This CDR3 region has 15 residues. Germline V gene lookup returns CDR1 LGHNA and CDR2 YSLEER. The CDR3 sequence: CASSQDWTGGAEAFF. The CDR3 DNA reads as TGCGCCAGCAGCCAAGATTGGACAGGGGGGGCTGAAGCTTTCTTT.

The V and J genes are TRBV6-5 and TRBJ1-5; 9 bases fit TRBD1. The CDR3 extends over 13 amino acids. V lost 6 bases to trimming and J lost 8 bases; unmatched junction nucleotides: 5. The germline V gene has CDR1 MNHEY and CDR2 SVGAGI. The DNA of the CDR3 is TGTGCCAGCAGACGGGACAGGGAAGAGCCCCAGCATTTT. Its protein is CASRRDREEPQHF.

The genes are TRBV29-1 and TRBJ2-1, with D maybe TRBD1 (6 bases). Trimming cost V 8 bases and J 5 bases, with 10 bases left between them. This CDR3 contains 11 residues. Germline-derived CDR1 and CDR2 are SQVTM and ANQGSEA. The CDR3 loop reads CSPNRDNEQFF. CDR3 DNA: TGCAGCCCCAACAGGGACAATGAGCAGTTCTTC.

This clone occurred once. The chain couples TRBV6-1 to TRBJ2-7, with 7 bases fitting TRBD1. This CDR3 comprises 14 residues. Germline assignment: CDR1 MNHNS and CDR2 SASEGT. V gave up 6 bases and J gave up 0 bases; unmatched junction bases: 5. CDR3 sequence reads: CASRQGQNSYEQYF. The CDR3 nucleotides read TGTGCCAGCAGACAGGGACAGAACTCCTACGAGCAGTACTTC.

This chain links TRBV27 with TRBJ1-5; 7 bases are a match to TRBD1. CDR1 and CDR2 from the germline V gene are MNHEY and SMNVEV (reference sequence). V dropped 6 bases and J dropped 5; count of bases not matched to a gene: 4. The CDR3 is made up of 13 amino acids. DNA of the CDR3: TGTGCCAGCAGCACAGGGGTCCATCAGCCCCAGCATTTT. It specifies CASSTGVHQPQHF.